The clone carrying this TCR beta chain appeared many times. In the original analysis: Estimated nucleated cell counts came from reference gene primer amplification. Produced via immunoSEQ multiplex PCR; TCRdb's table is partial and in-frame only. That table gives V, J and clone size, and the DNA gave D and trimming. Counted here are about 190,000 clones, 80% to 85% occurring once; the ten biggest clones make up roughly 5%. Germline loops: CDR1 SEHNR, CDR2 FQNEAQ (reference sequence). Trimming cost V 3 bases and J 1 base; bases outside gene matches: 1. The CDR3 has 15 amino acids. The data are from a study of blood T cell repertoires in COVID-19. Study-wide background: Both acute and convalescent COVID-19 samples were obtained from the United States, Italy and Spain.

This chain uses TRBV7-9 with TRBJ2-3; 10 nucleotides line up with TRBD1. This clonotype originated in a woman in her twenties or thirties with acute or convalescent COVID-19. Sequencing input: peripheral blood. The CDR3 sequence: CASSFGTGGTDTQYF. CDR3 coding DNA: TGTGCCAGCAGCTTCGGGACAGGGGGCACAGATACGCAGTATTTT. Full variable domain (outside the CDR3, taken from reference TRBV7-9 and TRBJ2-3): DTGVSQNPRHKITKRGQNVTFRCDPISEHNRLYWYRQTLGQGPEFLTYFQNEAQLEKSRLLSDRFSAERPKGSFSTLEIQRTEQGDSAMYLCASSFGTGGTDTQYFGPGTRLTVL.